Listed below are T cell receptor beta chains from one sample, sequenced in a study of blood T cell repertoires in COVID-19. Assay used: immunoSEQ multiplex PCR; TCRdb lists only in-frame clones, some missing. In the table there are 120,000 to 150,000 clones, approximately 89% of which are singletons. The sample was peripheral blood. These receptors all come from a human donor in a cohort sampled during active COVID-19. Both conserved end residues are part of each CDR3. Only some rows state a clone size, as once, few, many or a class for expanded clones.

>-|TRBJ2-1|TRBV19
CASSIPPGLANNEQFF
>-|TRBJ2-3|TRBV19
CASSIGDIYTDTQYF
>-|TRBJ2-1|TRBV6-6
CASSYSRNEQFF
>-|TRBJ2-1|TRBV30
CAWSAGTSGGKGEQFF
>once|TRBJ1-5|TRBV2
CASSDPGDNQPQHF
>once|TRBJ2-3|TRBV11-2
CASSLDRGPDTQYF
>-|TRBJ2-7|TRBV2
CASRPGQGSYYEQYF
>-|TRBJ1-6|TRBV27
CASSYGALYNSPLHF
>-|TRBJ1-2|TRBV2
CAIPQGGGYTF
>-|TRBJ2-3|TRBV3-1/TRBV3-2
CASSQRYEEGIETDTQYF
>-|TRBJ2-2|TRBV11-3
CASSLSSGQYANTGELFF
>once|TRBJ1-2|TRBV9
CASSAGEGIYGYTF
>-|TRBJ1-2|TRBV12-1
CASSFPATGGRYTF
>-|TRBJ1-1|TRBV5-1
CASSFSGQPTEAFF
>-|TRBJ1-2|TRBV9
CASSTHRDPVYGYTF
>few|TRBJ2-2|TRBV5-4
CASSRGLAATGELFF
>-|TRBJ1-1|TRBV6-4
CASSDSARGPNNTEAFF
>-|TRBJ2-5|TRBV9
CASSVASAYQETQYF
>-|TRBJ2-5|TRBV15
CATSARRGAETQYF
>-|TRBJ2-1|TRBV10-3
CAISESVGAKNEQFF
>-|TRBJ2-1|TRBV12-2
CASRLESPRGVSYNEQFF
>-|TRBJ2-7|TRBV4-2
CASSQETSGGASEQYF
>-|TRBJ1-6|TRBV4-3
CASSGLGSPLHF
>-|TRBJ2-5|TRBV11-2
CASTPLGGRETQYF
>-|TRBJ1-1|TRBV5-1
CASSSDRGWVAEAFF
>once|TRBJ2-2|TRBV19
CASSIRGWVFF
>-|TRBJ2-3|TRBV3-1/TRBV3-2
CASSQLETSQYF
>-|TRBJ1-1|TRBV6-1
CASSEEVGVADTEAFF
>-|TRBJ2-1|TRBV19
CASSIEGGAYNEQFF
>once|TRBJ1-5|TRBV2
CASNAESMSNQPQHF
>-|TRBJ2-5|TRBV11-2
CASSGRDRQISYQETQYF
>-|TRBJ2-7|TRBV6-5
CASRYRGELFTYEQYF
>-|TRBJ1-1|TRBV18
CASSPQGQGGTEAFF
>-|TRBJ1-2|TRBV20-1
CSASTGGWGYTF
>-|TRBJ2-5|TRBV4-3
CASSPRAGGEETQYF
>-|TRBJ2-5|TRBV14
CASSQGGFREETQYF
>-|TRBJ1-2|TRBV19
CASNRPGTTGYGYTF
>once|TRBJ1-1|TRBV10-2
CASTGPGLYPPGAFF
>-|TRBJ2-3|TRBV3-1/TRBV3-2
CASSQVTRTDTQYF
>-|TRBJ2-7|TRBV5-4
CASTYDRAYEQYF
>-|TRBJ2-7|TRBV5-4
CASSKESEQYF
>-|TRBJ2-5|TRBV6-2/TRBV6-3
CASSRVETQYF
>-|TRBJ2-7|TRBV6-1
CASSDRAYEQYF
>-|TRBJ2-7|TRBV2
CALADSYEQYF
>-|TRBJ2-3|TRBV5-1
CASSLGQRTDTQYF
>-|TRBJ2-2|TRBV9
CASSVGTSGGELFF
>-|TRBJ2-7|TRBV9
CASSATGEAASSYEQYF
>once|TRBJ1-4|TRBV30
CAWSQTKTLHNEKLFF
>-|TRBJ1-3|TRBV7-2
CASSFGRGRGNTIYF
>-|TRBJ2-5|TRBV5-6
CASSGGLGRETQYF
>-|TRBJ2-1|TRBV11-2
CASSIGTEQFF
>-|TRBJ2-3|TRBV5-4
CASSPGAGGGTDTQYF
>once|TRBJ2-1|TRBV24-1
CATSDPPWHEQFF
>-|TRBJ2-7|TRBV5-4
CASSFPTANSYEQYF
>-|TRBJ2-1|TRBV5-1
CASSFPYSGGRYNEQFF
>-|TRBJ1-2|TRBV7-6
CASIPFSSVNRALDGYTF